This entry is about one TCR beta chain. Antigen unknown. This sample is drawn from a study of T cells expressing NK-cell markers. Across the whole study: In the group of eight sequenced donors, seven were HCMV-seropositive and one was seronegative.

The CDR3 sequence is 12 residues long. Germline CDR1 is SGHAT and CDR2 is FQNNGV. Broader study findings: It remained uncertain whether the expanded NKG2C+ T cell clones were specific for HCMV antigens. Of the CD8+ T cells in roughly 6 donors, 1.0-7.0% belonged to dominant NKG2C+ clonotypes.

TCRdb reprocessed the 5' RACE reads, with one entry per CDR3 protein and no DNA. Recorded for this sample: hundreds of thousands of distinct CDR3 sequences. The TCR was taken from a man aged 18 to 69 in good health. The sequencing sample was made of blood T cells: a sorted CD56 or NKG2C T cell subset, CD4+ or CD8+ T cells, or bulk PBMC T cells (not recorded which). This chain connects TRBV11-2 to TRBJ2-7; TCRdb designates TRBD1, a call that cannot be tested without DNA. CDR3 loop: CASSLVSGLKYF.